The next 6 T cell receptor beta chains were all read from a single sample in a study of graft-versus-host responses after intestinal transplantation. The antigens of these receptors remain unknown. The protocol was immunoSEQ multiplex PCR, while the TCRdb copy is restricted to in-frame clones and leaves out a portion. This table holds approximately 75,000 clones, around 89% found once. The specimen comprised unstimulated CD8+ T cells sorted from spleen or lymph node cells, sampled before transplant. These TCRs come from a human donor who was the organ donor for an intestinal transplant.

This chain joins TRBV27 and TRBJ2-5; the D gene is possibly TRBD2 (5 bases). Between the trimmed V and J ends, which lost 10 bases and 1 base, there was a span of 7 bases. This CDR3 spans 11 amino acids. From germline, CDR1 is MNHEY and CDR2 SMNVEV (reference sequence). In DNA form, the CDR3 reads TGTGCCACCGGGGTCCAAGAGACCCAGTACTTC. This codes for CATGVQETQYF.

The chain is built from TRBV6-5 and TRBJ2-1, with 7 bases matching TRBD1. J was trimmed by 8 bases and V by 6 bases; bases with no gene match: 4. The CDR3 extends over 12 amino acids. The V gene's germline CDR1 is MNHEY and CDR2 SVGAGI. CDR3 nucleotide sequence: TGTGCCAGCAGGAGACAGGGAGATGAGCAGTTCTTC. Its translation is CASRRQGDEQFF.

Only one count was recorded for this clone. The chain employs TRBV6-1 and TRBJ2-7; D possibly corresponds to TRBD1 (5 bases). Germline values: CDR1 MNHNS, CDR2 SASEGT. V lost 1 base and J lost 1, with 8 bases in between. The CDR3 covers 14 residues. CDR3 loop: CASSEVQGSYEQYV. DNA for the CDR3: TGTGCCAGCAGTGAAGTTCAGGGTTCCTACGAGCAGTACGTC.

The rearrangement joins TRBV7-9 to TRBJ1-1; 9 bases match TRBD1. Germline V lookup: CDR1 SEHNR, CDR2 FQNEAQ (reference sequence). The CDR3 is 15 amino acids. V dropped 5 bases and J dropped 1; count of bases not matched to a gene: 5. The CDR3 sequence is CASSAQGAQNTEAFF. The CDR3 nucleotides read TGTGCCAGCAGCGCACAGGGGGCACAGAACACTGAAGCTTTCTTT.

The CDR3 protein is CASGAGGWELFF. The DNA of the CDR3 is TGTGCCAGCGGAGCAGGGGGCTGGGAGCTGTTTTTT. The genes are TRBV5-4 and TRBJ2-2, with TRBD1 matching 8 bases. The V gene's germline CDR1 is SGHNT and CDR2 YYREEE (reference sequence). This CDR3 has 12 amino acids. Trimming at V came to 7 bases and at J to 9 bases, leaving 5 bases not matched to a gene.

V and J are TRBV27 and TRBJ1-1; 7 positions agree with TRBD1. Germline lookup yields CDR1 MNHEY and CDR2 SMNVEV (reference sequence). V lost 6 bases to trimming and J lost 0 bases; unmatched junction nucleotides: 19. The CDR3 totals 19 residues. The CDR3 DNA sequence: TGTGCCAGCAGCTTTCTAACGGGACAGCAGTTACCTTTGAACACTGAAGCTTTCTTT. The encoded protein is CASSFLTGQQLPLNTEAFF.